Following are 31 T cell receptor beta chains from one sample sequenced in a study of human T cells and chemical hapten exposure. MiXCR was run by TCRdb on the RACE reads, yielding one entry per CDR3 protein. The repertoire holds fewer than 40,000 distinct CDR3 sequences, with 5.5% as singletons. Time point: healthy volunteer bleed at 6 weeks. Total RNA extraction was carried out from unfractionated whole blood. The sequencing sample was made of whole blood. These receptors all come from a human donor in good health. Some clones in this sample may be carry-over from other donors' samples.

The sample holds many counts of this clonotype. The chain uses TRBV6-1 and TRBJ2-5; D not certain. V dropped 2 bases and J dropped 5 bases, with 6 bases sitting between them. The CDR3 has 12 residues. Germline V CDR1 and CDR2: MNHNS, SASEGT. The CDR3 spells CASSEFGETQYF. CDR3 DNA: TGTGCCAGCAGTGAATTCGGGGAGACCCAGTACTTC.

This clonotype was observed a handful of times. This chain joins TRBV13 and TRBJ2-3, with unresolved D. Trimming removed 5 bases from V and 0 bases from J, with 3 bases in between. This CDR3 has 12 residues. Germline V gene lookup returns CDR1 PRHDT and CDR2 FYEKMQ (reference sequence). In DNA, the CDR3 is TGTGCCAGCAGCGATAGCACAGATACGCAGTATTTT. Its translation: CASSDSTDTQYF.

This clonotype was seen many times. The gene calls are TRBV27 and TRBJ2-2, with 7 bases fitting TRBD1. Germline-derived CDR1 and CDR2 are MNHEY and SMNVEV (reference sequence). The CDR3 covers 17 residues. V was clipped by 5 bases and J by 8 bases; unmatched bases: 17. The CDR3 sequence is CASSPWDRSILTGELFF. In DNA form, the CDR3 reads TGTGCCAGCAGTCCTTGGGACAGATCCATACTAACTGGGGAGCTGTTTTTT.

This chain links TRBV2 with TRBJ1-1, with TRBD1 identical over 8 bases. The CDR3 runs to 12 residues. Germline V gene sequence: CDR1 SNHLY, CDR2 FYNNEI. The trim removed 1 base at V and 11 bases at J, leaving 3 bases unmatched. This CDR3 is CASSEGTGGAFF. The CDR3 nucleotides are TGTGCCAGCAGTGAAGGCACAGGGGGGGCTTTCTTT.

This clonotype was seen repeatedly, ten times or more. This sequence joins TRBV5-1 and TRBJ1-1, with D uncertain. Per germline, CDR1 SGHRS and CDR2 YFSETQ. This CDR3 has 13 amino acids. The germline V and J ends were trimmed by 4 bases and 3 bases, with 10 bases remaining between them. The CDR3 is CASSQAVYTEAFF. CDR3 DNA: TGCGCCAGCAGCCAAGCCGTATACACTGAAGCTTTCTTT.

There are a few counts of this clonotype. The chain couples TRBV2 to TRBJ1-6; D gene ambiguous. CDR1 is SNHLY and CDR2 is FYNNEI in the germline V gene. The CDR3 is made up of 14 amino acids. The V end lost 6 bases, the J end lost 5 bases, and 11 bases lay between the germline ends. CDR3 coding DNA: TGTGCCAGCAGGTATACCGAGGATAATTCACCCCTCCACTTT. Its protein product is CASRYTEDNSPLHF.

This clonotype was observed many times. V usage is TRBV5-1 and J usage is TRBJ2-7, with 8 bases aligning to TRBD2. The junction had 7 bases not matched to a gene; V was cut back by 5 bases and J by 0 bases. CDR3 length: 15 amino acids. Looked up from germline, CDR1 is SGHRS and CDR2 is YFSETQ. This CDR3 reads CASSSSGGSSYEQYF. The CDR3 nucleotides read TGCGCCAGCAGTTCGTCGGGGGGGAGCTCCTACGAGCAGTACTTC.

This clonotype appeared many times. The chain links TRBV20-1 to TRBJ2-3; a weak D match, TRBD2 (6 bases). Looked up from germline, CDR1 is DFQATT and CDR2 is SNEGSKA (reference sequence). The germline V and J ends were trimmed by 0 bases and 4 bases, with 14 bases remaining between them. This CDR3 is 15 amino acids long. CDR3 bases: TGCAGTGCTAGAGATCGAACCGGCGGGGCAGATACGCAGTATTTT. Amino acid sequence: CSARDRTGGADTQYF.

This sequence joins TRBV24-1 and TRBJ2-3, with 7 nucleotides matching TRBD2. Germline trimming cut 0 bases from V and 6 bases from J; bases unmatched to any gene: 2. This CDR3 spans 14 amino acids. CDR1 and CDR2 from the germline V gene are KGHDR and SFDVKD. CDR3 loop: CATSDLPGGDTQYF. CDR3 nucleotide sequence: TGTGCCACCAGTGATTTGCCCGGGGGGGATACGCAGTATTTT.

At least ten counts were recorded for this clonotype. The chain carries TRBV20-1 and TRBJ2-3, with 11 bases matching TRBD2. This CDR3 has 15 residues. The V and J ends lost 3 bases and 4 bases, in that order; junction bases with no gene match: 6. The V gene's germline CDR1 is DFQATT and CDR2 SNEGSKA (reference sequence). CDR3 region: CSASALAGGSDTQYF. The CDR3 DNA sequence: TGCAGTGCTAGTGCGCTAGCGGGAGGATCAGATACGCAGTATTTT.

There are many counts of this clonotype. CDR3 region: CASSRIGGLENYGYTF. Written as DNA, the CDR3 is TGTGCCAGCAGCCGTATAGGGGGGCTGGAAAACTATGGCTACACCTTC. The rearrangement links TRBV28 to TRBJ1-2; tentative D call: TRBD1 (6 bases). Germline V lookup: CDR1 MDHEN, CDR2 SYDVKM. CDR3 size: 16 residues. Trimming shortened V by 6 bases and J by 2 bases, and 19 bases separated the two germline ends.

This clonotype was picked up many times. The J gene is TRBJ2-2, the V gene TRBV6-5; 8 bases are shared with TRBD2. After removal of 6 bases from V and 6 bases from J, the junction contained 9 bases not matched to a gene. Germline V gene data show CDR1 as MNHEY and CDR2 as SVGAGI. The CDR3 loop spans 15 amino acids. The CDR3 DNA reads TGTGCCAGCAGCCTAAGCGGGAGTAGGGCCGGGGAGCTGTTTTTT. Amino acid sequence: CASSLSGSRAGELFF.

This clonotype was recorded at least ten times. V gene TRBV2 combines with J gene TRBJ1-1; tentatively, D is TRBD1 (6 bases). V was clipped by 4 bases and J by 1 base, with 7 bases between them. Germline V lookup: CDR1 SNHLY, CDR2 FYNNEI. This CDR3 is 13 amino acids long. CDR3 nucleotide sequence: TGTGCCAGCAGTGTACAGGGGAACACTGAAGCTTTCTTT. Its protein product is CASSVQGNTEAFF.

This clonotype has at least ten counts. The genes are TRBV20-1 and TRBJ1-3; D unresolved. Germline V gene data show CDR1 as DFQATT and CDR2 as SNEGSKA (reference sequence). V lost 3 bases to trimming and J lost 3 bases, with 3 bases between them. The CDR3 sequence is 11 residues long. The CDR3 protein is CSASSGNTIYF. CDR3 DNA sequence: TGCAGTGCTAGCAGTGGAAACACCATATATTTT.

This clonotype was detected many times. The chain couples TRBV29-1 to TRBJ1-2; tentatively, D is TRBD1 (5 bases). This CDR3 is 13 amino acids long. Trimming left V 7 bases short and J 0 bases short, with 12 bases between. From germline, CDR1 is SQVTM and CDR2 ANQGSEA. CDR3 sequence reads: CSGSQGTNYGYTF. The CDR3 region has the DNA TGCAGCGGCTCCCAGGGAACTAACTATGGCTACACCTTC.

The sample holds many counts of this clonotype. This sequence joins TRBV10-3 and TRBJ2-1; either TRBD1 or TRBD2 may supply D (5 bases each). This CDR3 spans 14 amino acids. Trimming took 9 bases from V and 0 from J, leaving 12 bases between them. Germline values: CDR1 ENHRY, CDR2 SYGVKD. The CDR3 region has the DNA TGTGCCATAACCGGGACGGACTCCTACAATGAGCAGTTCTTC. Translation: CAITGTDSYNEQFF.

This clonotype was counted at least ten times. This chain connects TRBV20-1 to TRBJ1-5; weak D call: TRBD1 (5 bases). Trimming removed 6 bases at V and 2 bases at J, with 14 bases between. There are 14 residues in the CDR3. Germline loops: CDR1 DFQATT, CDR2 SNEGSKA (reference sequence). CDR3 amino acids: CSAPGGSGNQPQHF. DNA for the CDR3: TGCAGTGCCCCCGGGGGGAGCGGCAATCAGCCCCAGCATTTT.

At least ten counts were recorded for this clonotype. The chain combines TRBV2 with TRBJ1-1; D unclear. V lost 8 bases, J lost 4 bases, and 8 bases lay in between. The CDR3 consists of 11 residues. The germline gives CDR1 SNHLY, CDR2 FYNNEI. The CDR3 reads CASLGGTEAFF. The CDR3, as DNA: TGTGCCAGCTTGGGTGGCACTGAAGCTTTCTTT.

This clonotype turned up a few times. The chain combines TRBV3-1 with TRBJ1-4; the D is unclear. This CDR3 is 16 amino acids long. Germline lookup yields CDR1 LGHDT and CDR2 YNNKEL (reference sequence). V lost 1 base to trimming and J lost 0 bases, with 9 bases between them. The CDR3: CASSQVDRTTNEKLFF. CDR3 nucleotide sequence: TGTGCCAGCAGCCAAGTAGACCGAACAACTAATGAAAAACTGTTTTTT.

This clonotype turned up a few times. The CDR3 spells CASSETGPDTQYF. For the CDR3, the DNA is TGTGCCAGCAGTGAGACAGGTCCAGATACGCAGTATTTT. V is TRBV28 and J is TRBJ2-3; maybe TRBD1 (6 bases). The germline CDR1 and CDR2 sequences are MDHEN and SYDVKM. The CDR3 is made up of 13 amino acids. V was trimmed by 5 bases and J by 4 bases, leaving 10 bases between them.

This clonotype was recorded at least ten times. This chain connects TRBV7-2 to TRBJ1-5; perhaps TRBD1 as D (6 bases). This CDR3 is 17 amino acids long. Germline values: CDR1 SGHTA, CDR2 FQGNSA. Trimming shortened V by 1 base and J by 4 bases, and 17 bases separated the two germline ends. Written as DNA, the CDR3 is TGTGCCAGCAGCTTAGTAGGACCTGGACAGCTAAATCAGCCCCAGCATTTT. It is translated as CASSLVGPGQLNQPQHF.

This clonotype was seen more than once but under ten times. The V gene is TRBV5-1, the J gene TRBJ2-5; no clear D gene. The CDR3 spans 12 residues. V was pared by 2 bases and J by 0 bases, with 2 bases between. Per germline, CDR1 SGHRS and CDR2 YFSETQ. The CDR3 DNA follows: TGCGCCAGCAGCTTCGACCAAGAGACCCAGTACTTC. It encodes CASSFDQETQYF.

This clonotype was recorded many times. The chain combines TRBV28 with TRBJ2-6; the match to TRBD1 covers 9 bases. Trimming cost V 6 bases and J 0 bases; bases outside gene matches: 6. The CDR3 is made up of 17 amino acids. The germline CDR1 and CDR2 sequences are MDHEN and SYDVKM. The CDR3 loop is CASSPGQGASGANVLTF. The DNA of the CDR3 is TGTGCCAGCAGCCCGGGACAGGGTGCCTCTGGGGCCAACGTCCTGACTTTC.

This chain uses TRBV30 with TRBJ1-1; no reliable D call. Germline CDR1 reads GTSNPN; CDR2 reads SVGIG (reference sequence). This CDR3 contains 13 residues. V was shortened by 5 bases and J by 1 base, with 11 bases between the two germline ends. This CDR3 is CAWARGGNTEAFF. The CDR3, as DNA: TGTGCCTGGGCCCGTGGCGGGAACACTGAAGCTTTCTTT.

At least ten counts were recorded for this clonotype. V gene TRBV6-6 combines with J gene TRBJ2-1; 9 bases align to TRBD2. Germline values: CDR1 MNHNY, CDR2 SVGAGI (reference sequence). This CDR3 has 14 amino acids. The V and J ends lost 3 bases and 8 bases, in that order; junction bases with no gene match: 5. The CDR3 DNA follows: TGTGCCAGCAGTTATGGCGGGAGGGGTTATGAGCAGTTCTTC. Its protein is CASSYGGRGYEQFF.

The chain has TRBV20-1 and TRBJ1-1; D ambiguous. CDR1 and CDR2 (germline): DFQATT, SNEGSKA (reference sequence). This CDR3 is 16 amino acids long. V was shortened by 0 bases and J by 1 base, with 15 bases between the two germline ends. CDR3 loop: CSARDPRPGRNTEAFF. CDR3 nucleotide sequence: TGCAGTGCTAGAGACCCCAGGCCGGGAAGGAACACTGAAGCTTTCTTT.

A note on this clonotype: Compared with germline, one end of the junction differs, possibly owing to a read error. The chain has TRBV7-9 and TRBJ2-3; D not certain. The CDR3 is 14 amino acids. Germline values: CDR1 SEHNR, CDR2 FQNEAQ (reference sequence). CDR3 protein: CVSSLSLSTDTQYF. The DNA of the CDR3 is TGTGTCAGCAGCTTATCCTTGAGCACAGATACGCAGTATTTT.

This clonotype was detected many times. This chain connects TRBV5-1 to TRBJ2-1, with 8 bases fitting TRBD2. The V gene end was trimmed by 0 bases and the J gene end by 5 bases; junction bases not matched to a gene: 7. Germline V gene lookup returns CDR1 SGHRS and CDR2 YFSETQ. There are 16 residues in the CDR3. CDR3: CASSLVGGTRNNEQFF. In DNA form, the CDR3 reads TGCGCCAGCAGCTTGGTGGGCGGGACTAGGAACAATGAGCAGTTCTTC. The entire variable domain, with the rest obtained from reference TRBV5-1 and TRBJ2-1, is as follows: KAGVTQTPRYLIKTRGQQVTLSCSPISGHRSVSWYQQTPGQGLQFLFEYFSETQRNKGNFPGRFSGRQFSNSRSEMNVSTLELGDSALYLCASSLVGGTRNNEQFFGPGTRLTVL.

Only a few counts were recorded for this clonotype. V gene TRBV30 combines with J gene TRBJ1-1, with 9 positions matching TRBD1. Germline V gene data show CDR1 as GTSNPN and CDR2 as SVGIG (reference sequence). The CDR3 loop spans 18 amino acids. J lost 1 base, V lost 3 bases, and 15 bases had no gene match. CDR3: CAWRTPRDRAGANTEAFF. Written as DNA, the CDR3 is TGTGCCTGGAGGACTCCCCGGGACAGGGCGGGTGCGAACACTGAAGCTTTCTTT.

This clonotype was seen a handful of times. The rearrangement links TRBV6-6 to TRBJ2-3; D is uncertain. The CDR3 covers 12 residues. Germline CDR1 MNHNY, CDR2 SVGAGI (reference sequence). V was clipped by 7 bases and J by 5 bases, with 10 bases between them. The CDR3 protein is CASTMDGDTQYF. CDR3 coding DNA: TGTGCCAGCACTATGGACGGAGATACGCAGTATTTT.

This clonotype occurred many times. The J gene is TRBJ2-1, the V gene TRBV3-1, with a weak D call TRBD2 (5 bases). Per germline, CDR1 LGHDT and CDR2 YNNKEL (reference sequence). The CDR3 is 15 amino acids. V dropped 1 base and J dropped 5 bases, with 12 bases sitting between them. CDR3: CASSQGTGSHNEQFF. The CDR3 bases are TGTGCCAGCAGCCAAGGGACTGGGAGCCACAATGAGCAGTTCTTC.